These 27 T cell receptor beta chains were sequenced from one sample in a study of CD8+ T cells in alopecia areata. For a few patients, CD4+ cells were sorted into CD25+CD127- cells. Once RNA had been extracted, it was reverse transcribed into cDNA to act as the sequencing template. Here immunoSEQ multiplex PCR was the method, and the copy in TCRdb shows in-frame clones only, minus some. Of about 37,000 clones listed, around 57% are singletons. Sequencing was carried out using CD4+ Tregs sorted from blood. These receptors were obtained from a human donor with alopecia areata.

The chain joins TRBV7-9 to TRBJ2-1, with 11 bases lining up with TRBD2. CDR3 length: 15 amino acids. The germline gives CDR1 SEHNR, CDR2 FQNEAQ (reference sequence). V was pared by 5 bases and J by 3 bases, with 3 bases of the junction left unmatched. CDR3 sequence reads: CASSRSGRGYNEQFF. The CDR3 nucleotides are TGTGCCAGCAGCCGTAGCGGGAGGGGCTACAATGAGCAGTTCTTC.

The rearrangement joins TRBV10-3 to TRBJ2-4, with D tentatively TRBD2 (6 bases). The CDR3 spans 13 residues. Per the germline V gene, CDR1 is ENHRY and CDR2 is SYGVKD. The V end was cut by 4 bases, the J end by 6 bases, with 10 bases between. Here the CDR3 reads CAISGGVGNIQYF. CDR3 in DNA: TGTGCCATCAGTGGCGGGGTGGGAAACATTCAGTACTTC.

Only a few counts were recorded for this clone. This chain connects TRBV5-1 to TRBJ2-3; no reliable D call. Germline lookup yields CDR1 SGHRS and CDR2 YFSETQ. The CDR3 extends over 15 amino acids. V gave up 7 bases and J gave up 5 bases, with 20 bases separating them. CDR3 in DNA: TGCGCCAGCTCCCCATCCTCCTTTGGTGTAGATACGCAGTATTTT. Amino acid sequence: CASSPSSFGVDTQYF.

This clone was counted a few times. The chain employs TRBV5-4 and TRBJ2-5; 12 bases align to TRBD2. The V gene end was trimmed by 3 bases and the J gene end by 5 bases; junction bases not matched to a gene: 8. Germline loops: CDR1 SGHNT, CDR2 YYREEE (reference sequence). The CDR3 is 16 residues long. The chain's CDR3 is CASSSAPTSGGETQYF. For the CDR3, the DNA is TGTGCCAGCAGCTCAGCACCGACTAGCGGGGGCGAGACCCAGTACTTC.

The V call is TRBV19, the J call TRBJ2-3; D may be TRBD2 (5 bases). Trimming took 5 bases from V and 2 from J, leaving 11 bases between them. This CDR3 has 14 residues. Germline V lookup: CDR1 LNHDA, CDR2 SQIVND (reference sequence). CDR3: CASSEGRVTDTQYF. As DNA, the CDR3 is TGTGCCAGTAGTGAGGGCAGAGTCACAGATACGCAGTATTTT.

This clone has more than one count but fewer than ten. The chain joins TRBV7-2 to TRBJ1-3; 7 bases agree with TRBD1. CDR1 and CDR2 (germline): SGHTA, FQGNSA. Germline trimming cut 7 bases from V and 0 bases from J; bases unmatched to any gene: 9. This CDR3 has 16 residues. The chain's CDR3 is CASNPAGTVSGNTIYF. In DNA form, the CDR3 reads TGTGCCAGCAACCCTGCGGGGACAGTCTCTGGAAACACCATATATTTT.

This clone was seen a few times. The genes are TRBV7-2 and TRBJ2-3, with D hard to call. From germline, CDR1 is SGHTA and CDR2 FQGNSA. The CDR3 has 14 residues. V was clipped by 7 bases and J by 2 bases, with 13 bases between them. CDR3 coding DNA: TGTGCCAGCACCTTCCCCGGGCCCACAGATACGCAGTATTTT. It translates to CASTFPGPTDTQYF.

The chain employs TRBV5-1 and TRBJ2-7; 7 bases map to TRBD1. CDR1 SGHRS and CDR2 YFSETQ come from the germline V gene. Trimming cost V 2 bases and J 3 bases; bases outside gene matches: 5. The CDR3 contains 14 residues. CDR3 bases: TGCGCCAGCAGCTTCGGGACAGCAAACTACGAGCAGTACTTC. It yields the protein CASSFGTANYEQYF.

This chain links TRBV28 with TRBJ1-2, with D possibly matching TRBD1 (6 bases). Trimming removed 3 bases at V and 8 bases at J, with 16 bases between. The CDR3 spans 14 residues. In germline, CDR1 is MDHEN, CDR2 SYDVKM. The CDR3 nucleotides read TGTGCCAGCAGTTTCGAGGGGGGGCGCGGAGGCTACACCTTC. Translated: CASSFEGGRGGYTF.

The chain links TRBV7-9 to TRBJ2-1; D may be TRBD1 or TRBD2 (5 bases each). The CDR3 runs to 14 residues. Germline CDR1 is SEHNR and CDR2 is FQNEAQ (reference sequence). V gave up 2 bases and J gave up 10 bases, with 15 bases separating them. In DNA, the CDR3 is TGTGCCAGCAGCTTAAAGGGACCCCGTCGGGAGCAGTTCTTC. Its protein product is CASSLKGPRREQFF.

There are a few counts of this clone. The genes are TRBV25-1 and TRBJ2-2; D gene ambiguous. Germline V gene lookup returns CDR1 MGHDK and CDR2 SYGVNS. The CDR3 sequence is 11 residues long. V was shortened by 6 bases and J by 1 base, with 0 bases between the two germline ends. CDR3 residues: CASRNTGELFF. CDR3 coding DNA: TGTGCCAGCAGGAACACCGGGGAGCTGTTTTTT.

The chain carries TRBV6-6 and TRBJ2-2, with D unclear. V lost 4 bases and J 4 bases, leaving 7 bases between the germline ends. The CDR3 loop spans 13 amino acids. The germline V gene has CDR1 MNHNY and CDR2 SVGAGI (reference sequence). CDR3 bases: TGTGCCAGCAGTTCCCAGTTCACCGGGGAGCTGTTTTTT. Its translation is CASSSQFTGELFF.

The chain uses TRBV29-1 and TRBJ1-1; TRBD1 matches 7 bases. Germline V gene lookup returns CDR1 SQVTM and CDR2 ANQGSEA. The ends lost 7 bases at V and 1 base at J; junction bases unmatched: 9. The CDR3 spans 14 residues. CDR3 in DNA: TGCAGCGCCGGAGGGGGCAAGGGGAACACTGAAGCTTTCTTT. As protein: CSAGGGKGNTEAFF.

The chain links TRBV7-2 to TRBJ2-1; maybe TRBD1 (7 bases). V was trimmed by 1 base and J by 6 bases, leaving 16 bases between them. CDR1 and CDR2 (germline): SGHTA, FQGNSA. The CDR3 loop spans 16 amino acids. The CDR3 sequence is CASSLGRGREGNEQFF. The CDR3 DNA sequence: TGTGCCAGCAGCTTAGGGAGGGGGCGAGAGGGCAATGAGCAGTTCTTC.

CDR3 amino acids: CASSAGTGVGYTF. In nucleotides, the CDR3 is TGTGCCAGCAGTGCCGGGACAGGGGTCGGCTACACCTTC. The chain couples TRBV2 to TRBJ1-2; 10 bases line up with TRBD1. This CDR3 is 13 amino acids long. The V gene's germline CDR1 is SNHLY and CDR2 FYNNEI. Unmatched junction bases numbered 4, after V lost 4 bases and J lost 8 bases.

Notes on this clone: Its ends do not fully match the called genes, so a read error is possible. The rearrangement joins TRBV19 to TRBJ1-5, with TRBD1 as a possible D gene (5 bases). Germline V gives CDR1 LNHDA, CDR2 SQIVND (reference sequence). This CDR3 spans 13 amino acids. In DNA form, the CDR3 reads TGTGCCAGTAGACGAGACAGCAGTCAGCCCCAGCATTTT. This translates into CASRRDSSQPQHF.

The CDR3 DNA follows: TGTGCCAGCAGCTTACAATCGGTGAATGAGCAGTTCTTC. Amino acid sequence: CASSLQSVNEQFF. V gene TRBV7-2 combines with J gene TRBJ2-1; D gene uncertain. V shed 2 bases and J shed 7 bases, with 9 bases lying between them. CDR3 size: 13 residues. The V gene's germline CDR1 is SGHTA and CDR2 FQGNSA.

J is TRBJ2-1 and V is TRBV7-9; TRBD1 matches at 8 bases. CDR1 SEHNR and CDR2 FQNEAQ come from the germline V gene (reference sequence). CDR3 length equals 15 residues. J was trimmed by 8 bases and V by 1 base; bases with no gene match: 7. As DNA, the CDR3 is TGTGCCAGCAGCTTAGAGGGCAGGGGGCCGTATGAGCAGTTCTTC. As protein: CASSLEGRGPYEQFF.

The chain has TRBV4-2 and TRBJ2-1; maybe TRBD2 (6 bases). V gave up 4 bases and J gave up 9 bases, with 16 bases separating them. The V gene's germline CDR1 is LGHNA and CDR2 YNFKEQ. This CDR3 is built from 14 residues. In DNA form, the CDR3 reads TGTGCCAGCAGCCCCGGCCCCCTGGGGGGTGAGCAGTTCTTC. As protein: CASSPGPLGGEQFF.

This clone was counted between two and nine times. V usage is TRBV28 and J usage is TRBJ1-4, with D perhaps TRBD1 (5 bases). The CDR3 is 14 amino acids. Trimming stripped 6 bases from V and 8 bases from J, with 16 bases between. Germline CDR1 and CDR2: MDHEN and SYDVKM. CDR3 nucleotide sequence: TGTGCCAGCAGCTGGGCGGGGGAGGAGGAAAAACTGTTTTTT. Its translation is CASSWAGEEEKLFF.

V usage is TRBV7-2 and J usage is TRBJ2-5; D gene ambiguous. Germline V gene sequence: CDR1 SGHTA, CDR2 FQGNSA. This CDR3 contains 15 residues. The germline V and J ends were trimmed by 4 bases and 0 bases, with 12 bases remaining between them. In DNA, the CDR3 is TGTGCCAGCAGCTCTGTCGCTGCGAACCAAGAGACCCAGTACTTC. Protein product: CASSSVAANQETQYF. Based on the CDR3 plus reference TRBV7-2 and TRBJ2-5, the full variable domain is GAGVSQSPSNKVTEKGKDVELRCDPISGHTALYWYRQSLGQGLEFLIYFQGNSAPDKSGLPSDRFSAERTGGSVSTLTIQRTQQEDSAVYLCASSSVAANQETQYFGPGTRLLVL.

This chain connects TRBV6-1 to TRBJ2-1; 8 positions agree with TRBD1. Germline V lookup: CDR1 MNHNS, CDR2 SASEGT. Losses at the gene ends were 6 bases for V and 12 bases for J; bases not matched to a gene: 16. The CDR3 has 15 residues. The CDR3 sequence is CASSDRTGLMAWQFF. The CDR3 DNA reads TGTGCCAGCAGCGATCGGACAGGGCTAATGGCTTGGCAGTTCTTC.

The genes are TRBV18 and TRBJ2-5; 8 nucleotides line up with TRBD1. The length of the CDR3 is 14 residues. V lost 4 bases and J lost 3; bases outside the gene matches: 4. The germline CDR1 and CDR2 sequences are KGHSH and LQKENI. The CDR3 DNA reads TGTGCCAGCTCACTCCTACAGGGGGAAGAGACCCAGTACTTC. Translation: CASSLLQGEETQYF.

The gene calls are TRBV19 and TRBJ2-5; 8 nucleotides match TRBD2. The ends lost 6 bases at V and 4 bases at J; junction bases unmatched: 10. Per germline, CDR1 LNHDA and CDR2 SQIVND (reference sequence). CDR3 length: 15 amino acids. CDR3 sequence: CASSREAGVRETQYF. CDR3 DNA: TGTGCCAGTAGCCGAGAAGCGGGAGTGCGAGAGACCCAGTACTTC.

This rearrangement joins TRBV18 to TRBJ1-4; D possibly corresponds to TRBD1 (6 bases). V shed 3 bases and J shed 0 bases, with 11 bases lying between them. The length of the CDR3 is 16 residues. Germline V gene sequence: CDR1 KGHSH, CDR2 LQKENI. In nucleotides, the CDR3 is TGTGCCAGCTCACCTCGGACAGTCTCAACTAATGAAAAACTGTTTTTT. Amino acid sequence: CASSPRTVSTNEKLFF.

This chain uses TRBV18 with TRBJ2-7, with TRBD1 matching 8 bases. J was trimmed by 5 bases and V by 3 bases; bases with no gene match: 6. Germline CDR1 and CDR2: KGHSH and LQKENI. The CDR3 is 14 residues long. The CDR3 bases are TGTGCCAGCTCACCCGACAGGGGAGTCCACGAGCAGTACTTC. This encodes CASSPDRGVHEQYF. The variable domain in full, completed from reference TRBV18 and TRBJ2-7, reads NAGVMQNPRHLVRRRGQEARLRCSPMKGHSHVYWYRQLPEEGLKFMVYLQKENIIDESGMPKERFSAEFPKEGPSILRIQQVVRGDSAAYFCASSPDRGVHEQYFGPGTRLTVT.

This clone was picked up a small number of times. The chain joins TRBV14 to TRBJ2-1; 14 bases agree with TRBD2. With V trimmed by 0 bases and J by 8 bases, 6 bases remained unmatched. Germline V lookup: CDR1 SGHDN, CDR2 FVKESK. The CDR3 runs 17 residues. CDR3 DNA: TGTGCCAGCAGCCAAGACCCCGGGACTAGCGGGAGAGATGAGCAGTTCTTC. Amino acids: CASSQDPGTSGRDEQFF.